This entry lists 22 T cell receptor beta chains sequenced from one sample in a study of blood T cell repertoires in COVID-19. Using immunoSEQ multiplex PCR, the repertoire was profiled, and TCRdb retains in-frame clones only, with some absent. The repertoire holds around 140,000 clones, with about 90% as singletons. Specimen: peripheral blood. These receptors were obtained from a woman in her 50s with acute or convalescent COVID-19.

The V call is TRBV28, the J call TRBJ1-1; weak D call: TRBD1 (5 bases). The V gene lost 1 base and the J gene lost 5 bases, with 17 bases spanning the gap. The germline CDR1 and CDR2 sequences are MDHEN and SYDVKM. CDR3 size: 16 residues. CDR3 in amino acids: CASSLSQPGLRTEAFF. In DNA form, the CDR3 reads TGTGCCAGCAGTTTATCCCAACCGGGACTGAGGACTGAAGCTTTCTTT.

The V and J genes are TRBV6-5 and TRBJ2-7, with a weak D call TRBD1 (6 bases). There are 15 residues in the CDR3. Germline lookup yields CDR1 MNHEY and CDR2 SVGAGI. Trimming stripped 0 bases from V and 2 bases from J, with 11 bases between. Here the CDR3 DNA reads TGTGCCAGCAGTTACTCGTACAGGGAGACCTACGAGCAGTACTTC. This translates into CASSYSYRETYEQYF.

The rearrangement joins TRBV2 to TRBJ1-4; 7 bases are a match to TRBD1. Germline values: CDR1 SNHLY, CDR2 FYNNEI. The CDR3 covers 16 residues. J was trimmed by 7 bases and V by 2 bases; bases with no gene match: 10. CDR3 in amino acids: CASSESRTGLGEKLFF. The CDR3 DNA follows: TGTGCCAGCAGTGAATCACGGACAGGTCTCGGTGAAAAACTGTTTTTT. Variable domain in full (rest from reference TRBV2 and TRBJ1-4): EPEVTQTPSHQVTQMGQEVILRCVPISNHLYFYWYRQILGQKVEFLVSFYNNEISEKSEIFDDQFSVERPDGSNFTLKIRSTKLEDSAMYFCASSESRTGLGEKLFFGSGTQLSVL.

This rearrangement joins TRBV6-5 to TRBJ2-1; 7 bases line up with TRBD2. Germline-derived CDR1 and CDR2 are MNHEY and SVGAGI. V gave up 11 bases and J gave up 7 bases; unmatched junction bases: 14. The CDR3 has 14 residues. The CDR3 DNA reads TGTGCCGGGCGGGGGAGATCCATTTCGAATGAGCAGTTCTTC. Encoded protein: CAGRGRSISNEQFF.

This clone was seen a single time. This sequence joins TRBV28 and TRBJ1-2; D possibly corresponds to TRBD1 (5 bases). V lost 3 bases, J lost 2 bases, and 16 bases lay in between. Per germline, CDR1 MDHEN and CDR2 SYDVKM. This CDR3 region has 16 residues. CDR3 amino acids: CASSFGVRAGNYGYTF. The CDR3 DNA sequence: TGTGCCAGCAGTTTCGGAGTCAGGGCGGGAAACTATGGCTACACCTTC.

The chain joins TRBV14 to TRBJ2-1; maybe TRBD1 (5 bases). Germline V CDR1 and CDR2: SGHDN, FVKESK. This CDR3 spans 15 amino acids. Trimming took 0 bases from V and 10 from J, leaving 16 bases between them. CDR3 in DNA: TGTGCCAGCAGCCAAGAAGGGGAAGGGCTGTGGGAGCAGTTCTTC. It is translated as CASSQEGEGLWEQFF.

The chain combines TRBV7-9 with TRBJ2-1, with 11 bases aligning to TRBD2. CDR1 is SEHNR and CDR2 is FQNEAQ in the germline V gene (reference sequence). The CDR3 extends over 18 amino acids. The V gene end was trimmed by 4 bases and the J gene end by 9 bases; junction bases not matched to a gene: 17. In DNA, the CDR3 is TGTGCCAGCAGCTCCACTAGCGGGAGAAAACCGCTAAAGGGTGAGCAGTTCTTC. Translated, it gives CASSSTSGRKPLKGEQFF. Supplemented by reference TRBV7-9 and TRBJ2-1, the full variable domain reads DTGVSQNPRHKITKRGQNVTFRCDPISEHNRLYWYRQTLGQGPEFLTYFQNEAQLEKSRLLSDRFSAERPKGSFSTLEIQRTEQGDSAMYLCASSSTSGRKPLKGEQFFGPGTRLTVL.

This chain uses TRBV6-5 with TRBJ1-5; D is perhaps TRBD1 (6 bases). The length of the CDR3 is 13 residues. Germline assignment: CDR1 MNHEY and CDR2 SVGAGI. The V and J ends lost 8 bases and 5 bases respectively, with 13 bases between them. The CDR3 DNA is TGTGCCAGCGGACAGATCCCGTATCAGCCCCAGCATTTT. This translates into CASGQIPYQPQHF.

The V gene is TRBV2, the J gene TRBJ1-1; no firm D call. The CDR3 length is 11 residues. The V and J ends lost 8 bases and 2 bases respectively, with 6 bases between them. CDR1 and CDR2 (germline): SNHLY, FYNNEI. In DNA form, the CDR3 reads TGTGCCAGCCACGGTAACACTGAAGCTTTCTTT. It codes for CASHGNTEAFF. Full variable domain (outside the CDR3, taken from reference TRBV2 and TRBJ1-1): EPEVTQTPSHQVTQMGQEVILRCVPISNHLYFYWYRQILGQKVEFLVSFYNNEISEKSEIFDDQFSVERPDGSNFTLKIRSTKLEDSAMYFCASHGNTEAFFGQGTRLTVV.

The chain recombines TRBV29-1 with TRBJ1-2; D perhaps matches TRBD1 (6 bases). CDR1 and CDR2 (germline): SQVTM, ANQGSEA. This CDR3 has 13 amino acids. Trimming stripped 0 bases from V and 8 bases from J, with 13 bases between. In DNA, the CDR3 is TGCAGCGTTGAAGATCAGGGGCCGAGGGGCTACACCTTC. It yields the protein CSVEDQGPRGYTF.

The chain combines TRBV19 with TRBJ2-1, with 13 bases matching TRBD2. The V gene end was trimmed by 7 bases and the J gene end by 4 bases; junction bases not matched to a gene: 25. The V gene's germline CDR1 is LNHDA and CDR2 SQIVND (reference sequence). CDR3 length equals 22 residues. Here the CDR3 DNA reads TGTGCCAGTACCGATGGGCAGGGAGAACTAGCGGGAGGGCATTCCCCTTACAATGAGCAGTTCTTC. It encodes CASTDGQGELAGGHSPYNEQFF.

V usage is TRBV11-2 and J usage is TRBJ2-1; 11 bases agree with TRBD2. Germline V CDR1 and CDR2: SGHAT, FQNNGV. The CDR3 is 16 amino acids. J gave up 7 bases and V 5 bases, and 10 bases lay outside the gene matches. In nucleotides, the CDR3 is TGTGCCAGCAGCACCGGTAGCGGGAGGGCCGGGAATGAGCAGTTCTTC. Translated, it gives CASSTGSGRAGNEQFF.

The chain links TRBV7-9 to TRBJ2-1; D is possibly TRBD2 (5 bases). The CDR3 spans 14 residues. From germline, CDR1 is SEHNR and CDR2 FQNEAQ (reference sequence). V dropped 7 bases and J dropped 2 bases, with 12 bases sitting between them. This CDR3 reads CASTSRGTYNEQFF. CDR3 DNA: TGTGCCAGCACCTCTCGAGGGACCTACAATGAGCAGTTCTTC.

The CDR3 DNA reads TGTGCCAGCAGCCCACCGAGGGGCTACACCTTC. Protein: CASSPPRGYTF. The chain combines TRBV7-9 with TRBJ1-2; D is ambiguous. This CDR3 has 11 amino acids. The V end lost 5 bases, the J end lost 8 bases, and 9 bases lay between the germline ends. Germline CDR1 is SEHNR and CDR2 is FQNEAQ (reference sequence).

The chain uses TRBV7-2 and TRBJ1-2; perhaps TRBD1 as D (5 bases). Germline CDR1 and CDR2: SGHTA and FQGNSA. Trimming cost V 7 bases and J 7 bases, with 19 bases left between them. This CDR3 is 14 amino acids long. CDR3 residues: CASTPIPPGGGYTF. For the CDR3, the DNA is TGTGCCAGCACCCCAATTCCTCCGGGGGGTGGCTACACCTTC.

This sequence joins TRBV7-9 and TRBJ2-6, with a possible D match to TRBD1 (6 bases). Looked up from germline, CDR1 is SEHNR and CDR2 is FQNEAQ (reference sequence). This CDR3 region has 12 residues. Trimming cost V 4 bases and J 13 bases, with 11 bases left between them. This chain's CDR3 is CASSSWQGVLTF. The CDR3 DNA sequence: TGTGCCAGCAGCTCCTGGCAGGGGGTCCTGACTTTC.

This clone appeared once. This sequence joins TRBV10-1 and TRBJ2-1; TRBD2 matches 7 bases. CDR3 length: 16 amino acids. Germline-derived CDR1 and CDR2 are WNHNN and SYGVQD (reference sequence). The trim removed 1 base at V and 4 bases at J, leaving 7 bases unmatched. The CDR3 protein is CASSEYSSGDYNEQFF. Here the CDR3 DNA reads TGCGCCAGCAGTGAGTACTCTAGCGGAGATTACAATGAGCAGTTCTTC.

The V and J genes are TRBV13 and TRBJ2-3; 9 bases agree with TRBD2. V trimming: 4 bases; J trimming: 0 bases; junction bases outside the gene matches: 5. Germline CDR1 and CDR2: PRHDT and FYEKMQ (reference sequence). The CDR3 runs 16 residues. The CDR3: CASSYGTSKSTDTQYF. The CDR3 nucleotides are TGTGCCAGCAGCTACGGGACTAGCAAAAGCACAGATACGCAGTATTTT.

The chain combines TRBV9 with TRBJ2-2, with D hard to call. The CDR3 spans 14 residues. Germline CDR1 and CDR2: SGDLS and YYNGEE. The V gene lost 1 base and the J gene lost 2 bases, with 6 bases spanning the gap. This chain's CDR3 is CASSVIPNTGELFF. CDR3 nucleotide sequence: TGTGCCAGCAGCGTAATCCCTAACACCGGGGAGCTGTTTTTT. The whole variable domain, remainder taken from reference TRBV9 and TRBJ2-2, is DSGVTQTPKHLITATGQRVTLRCSPRSGDLSVYWYQQSLDQGLQFLIQYYNGEERAKGNILERFSAQQFPDLHSELNLSSLELGDSALYFCASSVIPNTGELFFGEGSRLTVL.

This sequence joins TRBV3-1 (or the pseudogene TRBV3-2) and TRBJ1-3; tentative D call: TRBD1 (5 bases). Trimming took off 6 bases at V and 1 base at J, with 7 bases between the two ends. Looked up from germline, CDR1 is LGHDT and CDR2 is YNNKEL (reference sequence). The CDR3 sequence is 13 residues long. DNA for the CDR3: TGTGCCAGCAGTCCAGGGTCTGGAAACACCATATATTTT. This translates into CASSPGSGNTIYF.

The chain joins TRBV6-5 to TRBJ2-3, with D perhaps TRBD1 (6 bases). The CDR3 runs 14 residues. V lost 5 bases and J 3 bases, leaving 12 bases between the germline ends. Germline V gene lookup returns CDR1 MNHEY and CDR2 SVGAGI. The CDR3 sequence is CASSTGLSTDTQYF. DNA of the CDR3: TGTGCCAGCAGTACAGGGCTAAGTACAGATACGCAGTATTTT.

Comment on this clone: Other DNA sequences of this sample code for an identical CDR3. In DNA form, the CDR3 reads TGTGCCAGCCGAAGGACAGGGGGCGACGAGCAGTACTTC. Its protein is CASRRTGGDEQYF. J is TRBJ2-7 and V is TRBV12-3 or TRBV12-4; 11 bases match TRBD1. The CDR3 is made up of 13 amino acids. The J segment lost 5 bases and the V segment lost 8 bases, leaving 5 bases of the junction unmatched.